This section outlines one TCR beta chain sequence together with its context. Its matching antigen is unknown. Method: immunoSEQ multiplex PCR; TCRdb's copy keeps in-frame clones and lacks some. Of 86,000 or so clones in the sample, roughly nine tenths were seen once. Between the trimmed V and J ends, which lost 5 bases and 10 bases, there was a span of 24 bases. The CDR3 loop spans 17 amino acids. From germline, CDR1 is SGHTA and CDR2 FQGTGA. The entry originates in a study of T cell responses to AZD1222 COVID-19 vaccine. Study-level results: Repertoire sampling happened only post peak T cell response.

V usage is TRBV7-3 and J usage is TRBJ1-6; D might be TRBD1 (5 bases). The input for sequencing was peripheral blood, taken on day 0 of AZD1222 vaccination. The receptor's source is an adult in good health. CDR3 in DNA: TGTGCCAGCAGCCCGCAGGGTGGGCCTTGGCTTTGCTCACCCCTCCACTTT. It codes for CASSPQGGPWLCSPLHF.